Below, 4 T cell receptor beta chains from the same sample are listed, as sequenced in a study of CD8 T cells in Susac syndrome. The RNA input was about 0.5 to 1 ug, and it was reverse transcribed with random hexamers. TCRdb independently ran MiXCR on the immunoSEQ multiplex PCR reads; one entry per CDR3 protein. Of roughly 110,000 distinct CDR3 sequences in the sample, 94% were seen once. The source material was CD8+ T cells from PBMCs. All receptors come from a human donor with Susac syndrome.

The CDR3 reads CASSPYPAGDEQYF. As DNA, the CDR3 is TGTGCCAGCAGCCCCTACCCTGCGGGGGACGAGCAGTACTTC. The rearrangement joins TRBV7-8 to TRBJ2-7, with TRBD2 identical over 7 bases. The junction had 9 bases not matched to a gene; V was cut back by 5 bases and J by 5 bases. CDR3 length: 14 amino acids. The germline gives CDR1 SGHVS, CDR2 FQNEAQ.

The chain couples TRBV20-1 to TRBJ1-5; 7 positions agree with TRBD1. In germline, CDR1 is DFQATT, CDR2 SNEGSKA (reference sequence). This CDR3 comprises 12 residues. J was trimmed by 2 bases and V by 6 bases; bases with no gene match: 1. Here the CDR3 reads CSAGQGNQPQHF. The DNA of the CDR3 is TGCAGTGCCGGACAGGGCAATCAGCCCCAGCATTTT.

CDR3 sequence: CATSRNRATNEKLFF. Here the CDR3 DNA reads TGTGCCACCAGCAGAAACAGGGCAACTAATGAAAAACTGTTTTTT. This chain joins TRBV15 and TRBJ1-4, with D maybe TRBD1 (6 bases). The CDR3 is 15 residues long. In germline, CDR1 is LNHNV, CDR2 YYDKDF (reference sequence). The V and J ends lost 2 bases and 0 bases respectively, with 7 bases between them. The variable domain in full, with the rest retrieved from reference TRBV15 and TRBJ1-4, is DAMVIQNPRYQVTQFGKPVTLSCSQTLNHNVMYWYQQKSSQAPKLLFHYYDKDFNNEADTPDNFQSRRPNTSFCFLDIRSPGLGDTAMYLCATSRNRATNEKLFFGSGTQLSVL.

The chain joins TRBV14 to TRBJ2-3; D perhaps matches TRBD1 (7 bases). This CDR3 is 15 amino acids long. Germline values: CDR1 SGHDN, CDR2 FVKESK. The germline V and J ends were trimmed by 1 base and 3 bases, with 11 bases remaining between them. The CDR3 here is CASSQGQGGTDTQYF. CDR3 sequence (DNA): TGTGCCAGCAGCCAAGGACAGGGAGGTACAGATACGCAGTATTTT.